The rows below give T cell receptor beta chains drawn from one sample of a study of cytomegalovirus exposure and HLA in healthy donors. The repertoire was sequenced with immunoSEQ multiplex PCR; TCRdb's copy has only in-frame clones and lacks some. The specimen's table records fewer than 100,000 clones. Sequencing was performed on PBMCs. The source of these receptors is a man aged 45-65 years in good health and CMV-seronegative. Each CDR3 is given with its conserved first and last residue. Fields, in order: D gene, V gene, J gene, CDR3 protein, CDR3 DNA. A D gene is named only where the DNA matches it firmly.

NA	TRBV7-2	TRBJ1-1	CASLSGVGWTEAFF	TGTGCCAGCCTGTCCGGGGTTGGGTGGACTGAAGCTTTCTTT
NA	TRBV5-4	TRBJ2-5	CASSRTEQETQYF	TGTGCCAGCAGCCGGACAGAGCAAGAGACCCAGTACTTC
NA	TRBV28	TRBJ2-7	CASSLRGNLVYEQYF	TGTGCCAGCAGTCTCAGGGGAAATTTGGTCTACGAGCAGTACTTC
TRBD1	TRBV28	TRBJ1-5	CASTGDRGLGQPQHF	TGTGCCAGCACTGGGGACAGGGGGCTAGGTCAGCCCCAGCATTTT
TRBD2	TRBV27	TRBJ2-5	CASKRTSGEPSETQYF	TGTGCCAGCAAAAGGACTAGCGGGGAGCCCTCAGAGACCCAGTACTTC
NA	TRBV21-1	TRBJ2-7	CASSTPRTGVPSGISSSYEQYF	TGTGCCAGCAGCACCCCTCGGACAGGGGTCCCATCCGGCATCTCGAGCTCCTACGAGCAGTACTTC
NA	TRBV5-6	TRBJ2-6	CASRDSSGANVLTF	TGTGCCAGCAGGGACAGTTCTGGGGCCAACGTCCTGACTTTC
TRBD1	TRBV27	TRBJ2-7	CASSSPTGSAYEQYF	TGTGCCAGCAGTTCCCCGACAGGGTCCGCCTACGAGCAGTACTTC
NA	TRBV4-3	TRBJ1-1	CASSQDQGMNTEAFF	TGCGCCAGCAGCCAAGATCAGGGGATGAACACTGAAGCTTTCTTT
NA	TRBV5-1	TRBJ1-2	CASSRGAVGYGYTF	TGCGCCAGCAGTCGCGGGGCTGTTGGCTATGGCTACACCTTC
TRBD2	TRBV9	TRBJ2-1	CASSVAPTSGGLNEQFF	TGTGCCAGCAGCGTAGCACCGACTAGCGGGGGACTCAATGAGCAGTTCTTC
TRBD2	TRBV7-9	TRBJ2-2	CASNHRRLAGNTGELFF	TGTGCCAGCAACCACCGTCGACTAGCGGGGAACACCGGGGAGCTGTTTTTT
TRBD1	TRBV6-6	TRBJ1-1	CASSPQGGATEAFF	TGTGCCAGCAGTCCCCAGGGGGGTGCCACTGAAGCTTTCTTT
NA	TRBV4-3	TRBJ2-7	CASSQDFGGVPRSYEQYF	TGCGCCAGCAGCCAAGATTTTGGAGGGGTCCCTCGCTCCTACGAGCAGTACTTC
TRBD1	TRBV6-1	TRBJ2-5	CASSEGQSKRETQYF	TGTGCCAGCAGTGAGGGACAGTCTAAGCGGGAGACCCAGTACTTC
NA	TRBV5-6	TRBJ1-2	CASSWGGQGPNYGYTF	TGTGCCAGCAGCTGGGGGGGGCAGGGCCCTAACTATGGCTACACCTTC
NA	TRBV19	TRBJ2-7	CASSTQRGNTYEQYF	TGTGCCAGTAGTACGCAGCGCGGCAATACCTACGAGCAGTACTTC
NA	TRBV5-4	TRBJ2-6	CASSLNRRSTGANVLTF	TGTGCCAGCAGCTTGAACAGGCGTTCCACTGGGGCCAACGTCCTGACTTTC
TRBD1	TRBV11-3	TRBJ2-1	CASSLGQGLNNEQFF	TGTGCCAGCAGCCTGGGACAGGGGCTAAACAATGAGCAGTTCTTC
TRBD1	TRBV11-2	TRBJ2-7	CASSPQGWSYEQYF	TGTGCCAGCAGCCCACAGGGGTGGTCCTACGAGCAGTACTTC
TRBD1	TRBV29-1	TRBJ2-7	CSVAGQGYEQYF	TGCAGCGTTGCTGGACAGGGTTATGAGCAGTACTTC
NA	TRBV9	TRBJ1-3	CASSVATGEAGNTIYF	TGTGCCAGCAGCGTAGCTACGGGGGAAGCTGGAAACACCATATATTTT
NA	TRBV30	TRBJ2-7	CAWSRGVYEQYF	TGTGCCTGGAGTAGGGGTGTCTACGAGCAGTACTTC
TRBD2	TRBV5-1	TRBJ2-3	CASSGLAVDTQYF	TGCGCCAGCAGTGGACTAGCGGTCGATACGCAGTATTTT
TRBD1	TRBV7-4	TRBJ2-7	CASSSEGQGYF	TGTGCCAGCAGCTCTGAAGGACAGGGGTACTTC
NA	TRBV11-3	TRBJ2-7	CASSPRGNYEQYF	TGTGCCAGCAGCCCCCGGGGTAACTACGAGCAGTACTTC
NA	TRBV9	TRBJ1-3	CASSVEQGVGNTIYF	TGTGCCAGCAGCGTAGAACAGGGAGTAGGAAACACCATATATTTT
TRBD1	TRBV10-3	TRBJ2-7	CAISESAGGGEQYF	TGTGCCATCAGTGAGTCAGCAGGGGGCGGTGAGCAGTACTTC
TRBD1	TRBV5-4	TRBJ2-7	CASSPGQGGTYEQYF	TGTGCCAGCAGCCCGGGACAGGGGGGTACCTACGAGCAGTACTTC
NA	TRBV28	TRBJ2-7	CASSFESFGEQYF	TGTGCCAGCAGTTTTGAGAGCTTTGGCGAGCAGTACTTC
NA	TRBV28	TRBJ1-6	CASSINSPLHF	TGTGCCAGCAGCATTAATTCACCCCTCCACTTT
NA	TRBV6-5	TRBJ2-7	CASSYFTGIDEQYF	TGTGCCAGCAGTTACTTCACAGGGATCGACGAGCAGTACTTC
TRBD1	TRBV18	TRBJ2-7	CASSPPGTGSYEQYF	TGTGCCAGCTCACCTCCCGGGACAGGTTCCTACGAGCAGTACTTC
NA	TRBV6-1	TRBJ1-2	CASSLTGYNYGYTF	TGTGCCAGCAGCCTTACAGGTTATAACTATGGCTACACCTTC
TRBD1	TRBV7-9	TRBJ2-5	CASSTGQGPETQYF	TGTGCCAGCAGCACGGGACAGGGACCAGAGACCCAGTACTTC
TRBD1	TRBV28	TRBJ1-3	CASRAQGLGNTIYF	TGTGCCAGCAGGGCACAGGGGCTTGGAAACACCATATATTTT
TRBD2	TRBV7-3	TRBJ2-5	CASSPLHTSGGARETQYF	TGTGCCAGCAGCCCCCTTCACACTAGCGGGGGGGCAAGAGAGACCCAGTACTTC
TRBD1	TRBV27	TRBJ2-1	CASSREAGTGLFF	TGTGCCAGCAGCCGAGAGGCCGGGACAGGTCTGTTCTTC
NA	TRBV10-2	TRBJ2-1	CASRAGQMTNNEQFF	TGCGCCAGCAGGGCGGGACAGATGACCAACAATGAGCAGTTCTTC
TRBD1	TRBV19	TRBJ1-2	CASRTGTGGLIGYGYTF	TGTGCCAGTAGGACCGGGACAGGGGGCCTCATAGGCTATGGCTACACCTTC
NA	TRBV11-2	TRBJ1-1	CASSLRHREAFF	TGTGCCAGCAGCTTAAGACATCGTGAAGCTTTCTTT
NA	TRBV28	TRBJ2-4	CAAGGGANIQYF	TGTGCCGCCGGAGGGGGGGCAAACATTCAGTACTTC